Described below is a single TCR beta chain sequence and its context. Its cognate antigen is unknown. Method: immunoSEQ multiplex PCR; TCRdb's copy keeps in-frame clones and lacks some. The data hold 2 million to 2.5 million clones, with approximately 93% observed a single time. The length of the CDR3 is 13 residues. In germline, CDR1 is SGDLS, CDR2 YYNGEE. V gave up 3 bases and J gave up 7 bases, with 14 bases separating them. This sample is part of a study of shared clonotypes between healthy human individuals. Across the whole study: Each donor had three CD4 naive, three CD4 memory, two CD8 naive and one CD8 memory plate. Overall study findings and caveats: The study found roughly 5% of naive CD4 clonotypes shared across several donors.

The sequence came from a man younger than 35 in good health. Some clones in this sample may be carry-over from other donors' samples. The V and J genes are TRBV9 and TRBJ2-7, with TRBD2 as a possible D gene (6 bases). Sample: naive CD4+ T cells from PBMCs. This sample's subset: CD45RA+ positively selected. DNA of the CDR3: TGTGCCAGCAGCGGTGGGACTGCAAGGGAGCAGTACTTC. Its translation: CASSGGTAREQYF.